This T cell receptor (beta chain) comes out of a study of T cells in women clearing cervical HPV infection. Whole-study context: Case blood drawn at lesion detection; control blood after infection cleared.

Trimming removed 6 bases from V and 4 bases from J; junction bases left unmatched: 12. Germline-derived CDR1 and CDR2 are SGHAT and FQNNGV. This CDR3 contains 15 residues. With respect to this clone: Antigen unknown. Read coverage stops 3 residues before the CDR3 terminus; the germline J gene supplies the remainder.

Data came from immunoSEQ multiplex PCR; TCRdb stores just in-frame clones and leaves some out. This sample's table reports some 23,000 clones. General observations from the study: CIN3+ cases had significantly higher TCR repertoire richness than controls, but evenness did not differ. Cases carried less TRBV6-7 than controls: roughly 0.12% versus 0.17%. A classifier using richness and V gene abundances reached an AUC of nearly 0.85.

The specimen was blood buffy coat. This TCR derives from a woman aged 18 to 69 with a cervical HPV16 infection that either progressed to CIN3+ or cleared (not recorded which). J is TRBJ2-7 and V is TRBV11-2; 7 bases agree with TRBD2. The CDR3 is CASRSGTNFEYEQYF. The CDR3 DNA, read in part, is TGTGCCAGCAGGTCCGGGACTAACTTCGAGTACGAG.